Listed here are 2 T cell receptor beta chains from one sample, sequenced in a study of T cell responses to AZD1222 COVID-19 vaccine. Method: immunoSEQ multiplex PCR; TCRdb's copy keeps in-frame clones and lacks some. Here the sample spans some 150,000 clones, 92% being singletons. The material sequenced was peripheral blood, taken on day 0 of MenACWY control vaccination. Source of these receptors: an adult in good health.

The chain recombines TRBV18 with TRBJ1-2; no clear D. The CDR3 has 12 residues. Trimming pared 6 bases from V and 3 bases from J, leaving 8 bases between. Germline CDR1 is KGHSH and CDR2 is LQKENI. CDR3 loop: CASSQEDYGYTF. In DNA, the CDR3 is TGTGCCAGCTCCCAAGAGGACTATGGCTACACCTTC.

The chain employs TRBV11-2 and TRBJ2-2; D gene uncertain. V was cut by 5 bases and J by 10 bases, with 14 bases left in between. The CDR3 extends over 13 amino acids. Per germline, CDR1 SGHAT and CDR2 FQNNGV. CDR3 region: CASSPAQVEELFF. Written as DNA, the CDR3 is TGTGCCAGCAGCCCAGCTCAGGTGGAGGAGCTGTTTTTT.